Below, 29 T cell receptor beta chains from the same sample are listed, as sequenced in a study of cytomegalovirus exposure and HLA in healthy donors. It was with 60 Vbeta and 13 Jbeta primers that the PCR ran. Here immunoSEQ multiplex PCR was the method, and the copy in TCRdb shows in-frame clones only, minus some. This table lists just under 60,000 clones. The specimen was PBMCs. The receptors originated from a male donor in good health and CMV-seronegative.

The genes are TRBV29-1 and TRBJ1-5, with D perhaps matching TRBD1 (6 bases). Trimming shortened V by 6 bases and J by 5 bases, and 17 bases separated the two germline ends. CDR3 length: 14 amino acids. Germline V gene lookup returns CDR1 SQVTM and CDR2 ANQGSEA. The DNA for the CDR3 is TGCAGCGTACGCTACAGGGACATAGATCAGCCCCAGCATTTT. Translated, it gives CSVRYRDIDQPQHF. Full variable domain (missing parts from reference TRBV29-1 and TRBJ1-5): SAVISQKPSRDICQRGTSLTIQCQVDSQVTMMFWYRQQPGQSLTLIATANQGSEATYESGFVIDKFPISRPNLTFSTLTVSNMSPEDSSIYLCSVRYRDIDQPQHFGDGTRLSIL.

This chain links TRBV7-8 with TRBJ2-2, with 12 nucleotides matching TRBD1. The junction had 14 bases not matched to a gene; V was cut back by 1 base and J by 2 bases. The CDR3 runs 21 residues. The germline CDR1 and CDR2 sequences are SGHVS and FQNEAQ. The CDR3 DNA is TGTGCCAGCAGCTTAGAATTGGGACAGGGGGCGTTCGAAGTCAACACCGGGGAGCTGTTTTTT. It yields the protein CASSLELGQGAFEVNTGELFF.

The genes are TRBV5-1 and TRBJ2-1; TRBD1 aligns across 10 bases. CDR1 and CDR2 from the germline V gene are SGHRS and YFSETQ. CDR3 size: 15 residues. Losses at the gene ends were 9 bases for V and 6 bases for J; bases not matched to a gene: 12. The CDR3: CATDSGTGVPNEQFF. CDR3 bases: TGCGCCACCGATTCCGGGACAGGGGTCCCCAATGAGCAGTTCTTC.

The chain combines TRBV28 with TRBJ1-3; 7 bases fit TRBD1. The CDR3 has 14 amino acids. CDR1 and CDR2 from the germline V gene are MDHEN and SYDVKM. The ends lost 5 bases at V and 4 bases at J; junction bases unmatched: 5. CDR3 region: CASSMTGTGNTIYF. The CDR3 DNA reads TGTGCCAGCAGTATGACAGGGACAGGAAACACCATATATTTT.

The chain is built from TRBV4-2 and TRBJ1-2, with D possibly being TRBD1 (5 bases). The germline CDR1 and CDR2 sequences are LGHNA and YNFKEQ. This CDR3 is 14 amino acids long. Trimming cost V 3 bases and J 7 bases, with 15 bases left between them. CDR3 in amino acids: CASSHPGEGFGYTF. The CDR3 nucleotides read TGTGCCAGCAGCCACCCCGGGGAGGGGTTTGGCTACACCTTC.

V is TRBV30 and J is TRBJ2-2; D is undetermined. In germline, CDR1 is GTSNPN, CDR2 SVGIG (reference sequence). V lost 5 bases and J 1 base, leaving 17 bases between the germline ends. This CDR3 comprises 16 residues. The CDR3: CAWGAWRRRNTGELFF. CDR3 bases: TGTGCCTGGGGAGCGTGGAGACGGAGGAACACCGGGGAGCTGTTTTTT.

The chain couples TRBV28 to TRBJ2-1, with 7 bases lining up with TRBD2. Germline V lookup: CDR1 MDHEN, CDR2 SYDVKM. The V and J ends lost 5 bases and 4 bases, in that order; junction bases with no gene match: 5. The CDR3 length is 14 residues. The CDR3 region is CASSIAGVYNEQFF. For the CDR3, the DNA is TGTGCCAGCAGTATTGCGGGGGTTTACAATGAGCAGTTCTTC.

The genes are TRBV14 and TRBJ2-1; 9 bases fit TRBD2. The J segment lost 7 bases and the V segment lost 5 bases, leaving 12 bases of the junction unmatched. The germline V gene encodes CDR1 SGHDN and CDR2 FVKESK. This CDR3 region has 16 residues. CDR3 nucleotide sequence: TGTGCCAGCAGCTCCTTAGGAGCGGGGGGTGGGAATGAGCAGTTCTTC. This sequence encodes CASSSLGAGGGNEQFF.

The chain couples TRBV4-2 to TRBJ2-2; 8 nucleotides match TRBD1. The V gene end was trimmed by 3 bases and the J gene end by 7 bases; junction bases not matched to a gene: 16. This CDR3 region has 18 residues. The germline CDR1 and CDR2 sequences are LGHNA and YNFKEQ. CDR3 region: CASSQIRQGSSSSGELFF. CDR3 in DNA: TGTGCCAGCAGCCAGATTAGACAGGGGTCATCGTCAAGCGGGGAGCTGTTTTTT.

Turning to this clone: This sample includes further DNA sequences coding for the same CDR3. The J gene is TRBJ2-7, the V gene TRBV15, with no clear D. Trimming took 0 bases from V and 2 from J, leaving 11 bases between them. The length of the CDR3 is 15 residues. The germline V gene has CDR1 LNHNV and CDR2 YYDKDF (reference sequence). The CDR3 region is CATSREPISAYEQYF. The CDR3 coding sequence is TGTGCCACCAGCAGAGAGCCCATAAGCGCCTACGAGCAGTACTTC.

CDR3 protein: CASQDRGRIEQYF. CDR3 nucleotides: TGCGCCAGCCAGGACAGGGGGCGAATCGAGCAGTACTTC. The chain links TRBV10-1 to TRBJ2-7; 11 nucleotides align to TRBD1. Looked up from germline, CDR1 is WNHNN and CDR2 is SYGVQD (reference sequence). The CDR3 is 13 residues long. The V segment lost 8 bases and the J segment 6 bases; nucleotides outside the gene matches: 6.

The CDR3: CASSPLRGGGLAADNEQFF. In DNA, the CDR3 is TGTGCCAGCTCACCATTGCGGGGGGGAGGACTAGCGGCCGACAATGAGCAGTTCTTC. V and J are TRBV18 and TRBJ2-1; 10 bases are shared with TRBD2. Germline values: CDR1 KGHSH, CDR2 LQKENI. J lost 5 bases, V lost 2 bases, and 15 bases had no gene match. This CDR3 region has 19 residues.

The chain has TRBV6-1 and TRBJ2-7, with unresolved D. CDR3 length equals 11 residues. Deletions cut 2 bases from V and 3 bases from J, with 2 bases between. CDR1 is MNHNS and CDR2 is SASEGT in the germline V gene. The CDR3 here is CASSEYYEQYF. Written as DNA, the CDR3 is TGTGCCAGCAGTGAATACTACGAGCAGTACTTC.

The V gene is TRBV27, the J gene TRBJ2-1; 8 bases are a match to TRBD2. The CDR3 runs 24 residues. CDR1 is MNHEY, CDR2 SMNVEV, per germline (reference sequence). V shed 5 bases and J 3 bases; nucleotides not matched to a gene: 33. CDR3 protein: CASSPRPRVKEIGGGPKSYNEQFF. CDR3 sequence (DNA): TGTGCCAGCAGTCCTAGACCAAGGGTGAAGGAAATTGGCGGGGGGCCAAAAAGCTACAATGAGCAGTTCTTC.

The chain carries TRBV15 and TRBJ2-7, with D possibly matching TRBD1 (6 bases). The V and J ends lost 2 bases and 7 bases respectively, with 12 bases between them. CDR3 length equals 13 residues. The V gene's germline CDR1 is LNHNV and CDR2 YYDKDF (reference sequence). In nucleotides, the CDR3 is TGTGCCACCAGCAGAACAGGGAGTGGGGAGCAGTACTTC. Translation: CATSRTGSGEQYF. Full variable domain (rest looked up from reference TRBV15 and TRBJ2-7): DAMVIQNPRYQVTQFGKPVTLSCSQTLNHNVMYWYQQKSSQAPKLLFHYYDKDFNNEADTPDNFQSRRPNTSFCFLDIRSPGLGDTAMYLCATSRTGSGEQYFGPGTRLTVT.

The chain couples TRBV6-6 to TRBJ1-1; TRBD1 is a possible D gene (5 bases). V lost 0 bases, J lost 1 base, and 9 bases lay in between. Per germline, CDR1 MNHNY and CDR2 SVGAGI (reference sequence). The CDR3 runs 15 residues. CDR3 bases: TGTGCCAGCAGTTACTCCCGTACAGGGAACACTGAAGCTTTCTTT. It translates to CASSYSRTGNTEAFF.

CDR3: CASSFKRGAETQYF. CDR3 DNA: TGTGCCAGCAGCTTCAAAAGGGGTGCAGAGACCCAGTACTTC. The rearrangement links TRBV5-4 to TRBJ2-5; perhaps TRBD1 as D (5 bases). Germline V lookup: CDR1 SGHNT, CDR2 YYREEE (reference sequence). The ends were cut back, 2 bases at V and 4 bases at J, with 12 bases in the middle. The CDR3 has 14 amino acids.

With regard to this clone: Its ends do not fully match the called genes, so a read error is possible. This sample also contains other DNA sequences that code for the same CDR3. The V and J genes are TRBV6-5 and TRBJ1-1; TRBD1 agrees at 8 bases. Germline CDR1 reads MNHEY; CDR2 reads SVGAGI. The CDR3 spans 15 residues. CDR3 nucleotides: TGTGCTACGCGAGGACAGGGAGCTGGGGACACTGAAGATTTCTTT. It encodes CATRGQGAGDTEDFF.

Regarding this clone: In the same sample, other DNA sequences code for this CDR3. CDR3 DNA sequence: TGTGCCACCAGCAGAGATAAGATGGCCAGGGGATACACTGAAGCTTTCTTT. Translating it yields CATSRDKMARGYTEAFF. V usage is TRBV15 and J usage is TRBJ1-1; weak D call: TRBD1 (6 bases). CDR3 length: 17 residues. Trimming cost V 0 bases and J 3 bases, with 17 bases left between them. Germline V gene sequence: CDR1 LNHNV, CDR2 YYDKDF (reference sequence).

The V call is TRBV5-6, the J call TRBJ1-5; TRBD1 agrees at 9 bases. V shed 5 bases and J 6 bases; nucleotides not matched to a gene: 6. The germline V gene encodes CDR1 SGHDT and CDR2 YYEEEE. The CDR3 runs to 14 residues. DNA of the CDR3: TGTGCCAGCAGTTACGGACAGGGGATTCAGCCCCAGCATTTT. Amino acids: CASSYGQGIQPQHF.

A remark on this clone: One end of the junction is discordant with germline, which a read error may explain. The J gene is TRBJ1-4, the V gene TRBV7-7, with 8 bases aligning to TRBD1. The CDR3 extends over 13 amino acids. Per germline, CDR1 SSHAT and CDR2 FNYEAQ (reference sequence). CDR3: CASSRGLDEKLFF. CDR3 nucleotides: TGTGCTAGCAGCAGGGGGCTGGATGAAAAACTGTTTTTT.

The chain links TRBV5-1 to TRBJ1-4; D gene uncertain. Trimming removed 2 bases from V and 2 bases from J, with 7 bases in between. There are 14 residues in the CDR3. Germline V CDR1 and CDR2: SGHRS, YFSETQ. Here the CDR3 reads CASSLTGTNEKLFF. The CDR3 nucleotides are TGCGCCAGCAGCTTAACGGGGACTAATGAAAAACTGTTTTTT.

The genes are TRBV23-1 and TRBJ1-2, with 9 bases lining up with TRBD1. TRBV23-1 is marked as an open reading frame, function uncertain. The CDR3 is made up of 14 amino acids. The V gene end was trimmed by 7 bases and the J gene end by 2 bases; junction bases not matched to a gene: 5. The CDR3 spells CASTWTGANYGYTF. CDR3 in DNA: TGCGCCAGCACTTGGACAGGGGCGAACTATGGCTACACCTTC.

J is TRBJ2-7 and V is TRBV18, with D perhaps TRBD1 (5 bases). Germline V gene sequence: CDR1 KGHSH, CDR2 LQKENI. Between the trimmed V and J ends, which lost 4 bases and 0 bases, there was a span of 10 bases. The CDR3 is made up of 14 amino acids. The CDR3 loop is CASSRTINSYEQYF. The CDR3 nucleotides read TGTGCCAGCTCACGGACAATCAACTCCTACGAGCAGTACTTC.

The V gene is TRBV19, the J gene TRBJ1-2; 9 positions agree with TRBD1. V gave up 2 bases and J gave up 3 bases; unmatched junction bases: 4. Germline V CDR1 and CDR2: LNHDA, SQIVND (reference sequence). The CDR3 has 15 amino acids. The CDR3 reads CASSITGTGYYGYTF. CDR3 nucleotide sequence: TGTGCCAGTAGTATAACCGGGACAGGGTACTATGGCTACACCTTC.

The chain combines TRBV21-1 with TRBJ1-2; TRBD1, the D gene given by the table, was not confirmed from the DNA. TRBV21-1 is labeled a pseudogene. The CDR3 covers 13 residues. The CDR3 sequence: CASTKGGTFGYTF. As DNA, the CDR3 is TGTGCCAGCACCAAAGGGGGGACATTTGGCTACACCTTC.

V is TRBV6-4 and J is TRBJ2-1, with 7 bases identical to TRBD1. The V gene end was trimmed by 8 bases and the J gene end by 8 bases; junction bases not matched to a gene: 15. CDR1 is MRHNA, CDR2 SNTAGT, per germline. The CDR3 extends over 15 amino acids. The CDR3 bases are TGTGCCAGCGCCCGAACCCCAGACAGGGACGATGAGCAGTTCTTC. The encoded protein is CASARTPDRDDEQFF.

CDR3 sequence (DNA): TGTGCCAGCAGCTTCGGAGGGACAGGGGGCGCCGGTTATGGCTACACCTTC. Protein: CASSFGGTGGAGYGYTF. J is TRBJ1-2 and V is TRBV7-2; TRBD1 matches 12 bases. V was pared by 3 bases and J by 5 bases, with 10 bases of the junction left unmatched. The length of the CDR3 is 17 residues. Germline CDR1 SGHTA, CDR2 FQGNSA. Looking up the rest from reference TRBV7-2 and TRBJ1-2 gives the full variable domain: GAGVSQSPSNKVTEKGKDVELRCDPISGHTALYWYRQSLGQGLEFLIYFQGNSAPDKSGLPSDRFSAERTGGSVSTLTIQRTQQEDSAVYLCASSFGGTGGAGYGYTFGSGTRLTVV.

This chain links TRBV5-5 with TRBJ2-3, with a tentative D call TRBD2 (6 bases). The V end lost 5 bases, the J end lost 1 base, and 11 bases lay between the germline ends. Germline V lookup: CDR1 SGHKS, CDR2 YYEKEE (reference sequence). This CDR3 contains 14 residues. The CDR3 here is CASRRGGGTDTQYF. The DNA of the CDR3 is TGTGCCAGCAGGCGAGGCGGGGGCACAGATACGCAGTATTTT.